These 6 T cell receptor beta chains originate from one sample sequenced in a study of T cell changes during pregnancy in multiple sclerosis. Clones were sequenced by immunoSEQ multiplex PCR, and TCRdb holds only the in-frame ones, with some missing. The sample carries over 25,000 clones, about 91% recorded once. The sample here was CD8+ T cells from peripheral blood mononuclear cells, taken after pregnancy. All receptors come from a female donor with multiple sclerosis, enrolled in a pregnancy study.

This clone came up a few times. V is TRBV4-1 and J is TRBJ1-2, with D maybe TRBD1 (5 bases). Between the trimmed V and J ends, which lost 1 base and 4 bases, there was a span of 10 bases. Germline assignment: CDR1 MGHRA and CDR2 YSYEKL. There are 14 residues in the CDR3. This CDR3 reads CASSQGTTGYGYTF. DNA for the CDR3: TGCGCCAGCAGCCAAGGGACAACAGGCTATGGCTACACCTTC.

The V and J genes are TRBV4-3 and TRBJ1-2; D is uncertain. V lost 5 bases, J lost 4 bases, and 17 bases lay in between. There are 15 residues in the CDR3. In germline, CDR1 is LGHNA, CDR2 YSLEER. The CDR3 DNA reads TGCGCCAGCAGCTCCAAGACGGGTGTATCCTATGGCTACACCTTC. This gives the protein CASSSKTGVSYGYTF.

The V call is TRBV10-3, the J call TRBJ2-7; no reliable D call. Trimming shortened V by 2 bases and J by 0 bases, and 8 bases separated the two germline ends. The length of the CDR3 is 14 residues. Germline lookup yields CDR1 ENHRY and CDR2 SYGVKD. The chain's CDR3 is CAISELQDSYEQYF. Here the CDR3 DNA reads TGTGCCATCAGTGAGCTTCAGGACTCCTACGAGCAGTACTTC.

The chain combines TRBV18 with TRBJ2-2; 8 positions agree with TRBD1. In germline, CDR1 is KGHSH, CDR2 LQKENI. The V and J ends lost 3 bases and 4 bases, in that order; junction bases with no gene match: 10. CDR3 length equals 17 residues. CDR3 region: CASSPDRGIWPTGELFF. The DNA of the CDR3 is TGTGCCAGCTCACCCGACAGGGGCATCTGGCCCACCGGGGAGCTGTTTTTT.

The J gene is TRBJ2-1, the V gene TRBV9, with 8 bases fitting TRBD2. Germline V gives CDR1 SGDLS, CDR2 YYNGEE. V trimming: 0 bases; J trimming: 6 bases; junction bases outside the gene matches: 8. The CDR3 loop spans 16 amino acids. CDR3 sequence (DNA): TGTGCCAGCAGCGTAGGATTAAGCGGGAGAAGCAATGAGCAGTTCTTC. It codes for CASSVGLSGRSNEQFF.

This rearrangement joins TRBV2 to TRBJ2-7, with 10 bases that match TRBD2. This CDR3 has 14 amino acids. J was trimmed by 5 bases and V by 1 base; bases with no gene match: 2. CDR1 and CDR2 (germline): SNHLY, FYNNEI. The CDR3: CASSEGLAGHEQYF. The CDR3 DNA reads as TGTGCCAGCAGTGAAGGACTAGCGGGCCACGAGCAGTACTTC.